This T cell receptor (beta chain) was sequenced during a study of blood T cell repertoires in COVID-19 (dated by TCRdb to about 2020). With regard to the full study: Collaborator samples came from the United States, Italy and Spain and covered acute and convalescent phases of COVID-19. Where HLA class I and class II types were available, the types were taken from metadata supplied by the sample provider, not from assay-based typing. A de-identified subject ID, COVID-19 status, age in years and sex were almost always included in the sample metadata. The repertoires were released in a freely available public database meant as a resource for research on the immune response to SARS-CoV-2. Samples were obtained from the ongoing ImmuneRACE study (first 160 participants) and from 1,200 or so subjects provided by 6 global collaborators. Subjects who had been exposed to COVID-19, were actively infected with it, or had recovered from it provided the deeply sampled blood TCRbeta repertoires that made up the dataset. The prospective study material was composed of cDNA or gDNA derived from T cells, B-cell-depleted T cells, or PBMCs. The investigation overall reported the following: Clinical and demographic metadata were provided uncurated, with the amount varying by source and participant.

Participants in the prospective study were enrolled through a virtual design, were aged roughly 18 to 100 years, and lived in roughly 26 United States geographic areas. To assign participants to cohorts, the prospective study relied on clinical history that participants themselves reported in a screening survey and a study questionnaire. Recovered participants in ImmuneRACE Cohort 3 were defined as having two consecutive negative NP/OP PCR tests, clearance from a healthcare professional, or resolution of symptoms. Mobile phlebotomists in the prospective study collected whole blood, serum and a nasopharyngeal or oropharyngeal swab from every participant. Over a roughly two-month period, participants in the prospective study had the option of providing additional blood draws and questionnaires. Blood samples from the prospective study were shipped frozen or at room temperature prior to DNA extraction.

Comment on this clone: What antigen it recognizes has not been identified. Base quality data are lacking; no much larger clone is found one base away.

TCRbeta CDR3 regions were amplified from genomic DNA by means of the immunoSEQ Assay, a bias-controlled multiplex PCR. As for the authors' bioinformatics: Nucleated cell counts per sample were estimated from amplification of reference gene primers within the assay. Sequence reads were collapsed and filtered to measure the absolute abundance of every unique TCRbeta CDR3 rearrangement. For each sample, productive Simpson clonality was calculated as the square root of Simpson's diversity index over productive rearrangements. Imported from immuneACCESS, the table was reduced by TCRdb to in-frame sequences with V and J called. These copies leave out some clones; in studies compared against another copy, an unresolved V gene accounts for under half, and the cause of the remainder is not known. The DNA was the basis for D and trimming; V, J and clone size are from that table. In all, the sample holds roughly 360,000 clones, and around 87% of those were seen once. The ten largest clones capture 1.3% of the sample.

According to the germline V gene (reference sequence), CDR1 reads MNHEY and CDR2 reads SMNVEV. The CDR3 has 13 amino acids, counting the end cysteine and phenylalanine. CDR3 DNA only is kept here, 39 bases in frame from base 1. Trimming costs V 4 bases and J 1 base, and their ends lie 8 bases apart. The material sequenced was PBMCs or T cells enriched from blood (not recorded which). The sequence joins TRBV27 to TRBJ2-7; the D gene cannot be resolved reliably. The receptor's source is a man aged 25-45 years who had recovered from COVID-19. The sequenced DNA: TGTGCCAGCAGTTACGCAGATTCCTACGAGCAGTACTTC. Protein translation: CASSYADSYEQYF.